Sequencing of this TCR beta chain was carried out in a study of STAT5B mutations in CD4+ large granular lymphocyte leukemia. Whole-study findings and limits: Approximately 25% of private leukemic clonotypes occurred rarely in other patients' non-leukemic repertoires.

Controls came from buffy coats of healthy blood donors. The J segment lost 7 bases and the V segment lost 1 base, leaving 2 bases of the junction unmatched. Germline-derived CDR1 and CDR2 are SGHTA and FQGNSA. The CDR3 has 15 residues. Note on this clone: What it binds is unknown.

Profiled with immunoSEQ multiplex PCR; TCRdb holds only in-frame clones, not every one. Of around 38,000 clones listed, nearly 90% were seen once; the top ten hold around 3.4%. Sequencing was carried out using CD4+ T cells from blood buffy coats. The chain couples TRBV7-2 to TRBJ2-2, with 11 bases fitting TRBD2. The source is a human donor in good health. CDR3 in DNA: TGTGCCAGCAGCTTAGTCGGGACTAGCGGCGGGGAGCTGTTTTTT. Protein product: CASSLVGTSGGELFF.